This TCR beta chain was identified during a study of CD8 T cells in ankylosing spondylitis (TCRdb year 2017). Concerning the study at large: The study profiled T cell receptor beta repertoires in healthy donors and ankylosing spondylitis patients to find disease-linked TCR variants. In total, the full study cohort was made up of 108 healthy donors and 25 to 30 ankylosing spondylitis patients. Peripheral blood was sampled, and synovial fluid was also collected from ankylosing spondylitis patients. The study at large found these results: The disease-linked clones were reported to be significantly enriched in matched synovial fluid samples from ankylosing spondylitis patients. Blood from ankylosing spondylitis patients appeared to be characterized by a TCR beta motif made up of under 10 highly homologous amino acid variants. Some motif variants had previously been reported in the synovial fluid and blood of reactive arthritis patients, which suggests shared mechanisms of disease initiation. The disease-linked clones had a CD8+ phenotype and were found at relatively low frequencies in peripheral blood.

From a lookup of the germline V gene, CDR1 and CDR2 are KGHDR and SFDVKD. V is pared back by 8 bases and J by 2 bases, with 7 bases lying between the germline termini. The CDR3, from cysteine to phenylalanine, totals 12 residues. The only DNA kept is the CDR3, 36 bases in frame from the first base. This clonotype appeared a few times. Its antigen target is currently unknown. No per-base quality is available; no much larger clone lies one base away. Instrument used: Illumina HiSeq 2500. Quantitative 5'-RACE with molecular barcodes was the method used to prepare the TCR beta libraries. On the study's bioinformatics: Disease-linked TCR variants were identified with a new computational method built on a probabilistic model of VDJ rearrangement. The public reads were quality trimmed at Q25 with fastp and then assembled into clones with MiXCR by TCRdb, keeping productive beta chains. Each entry merges the rows of one CDR3 protein and shows their most common DNA and genes. Here the V and J calls rest on TCRdb's processing, not on the authors' analysis. For this sample the table gives roughly 100,000 distinct CDR3 sequences, of which around 24% were detected only once. Of the sample, 9% to 15% is held by the ten largest clones.

Synovial fluid samples and blood samples obtained from the same ankylosing spondylitis patients were matched. Specimen: synovial fluid, either unsorted or a sorted T cell fraction (not recorded which). The TCR sequence derives from a male donor with ankylosing spondylitis. The chain links TRBV24-1 with TRBJ2-3; the D gene identity is not certain. The DNA reads TGTGCCACCACATCCAACACAGATACGCAGTATTTT. Its protein reads: CATTSNTDTQYF.